What follows are 21 T cell receptor beta chains derived from one specimen sequenced in a study of breast tumors, draining lymph nodes, adjacent tissues. Breast cancer patients provided tissue from their axillary draining lymph nodes. TCRdb re-analysed the multiplex PCR reads in MiXCR, keeping a single row per CDR3 protein. The table shows approximately 190,000 distinct CDR3 sequences, with around 29% occurring only once. Sequencing was performed on axillary lymph node tissue. Receptor source: a female donor with breast cancer. Some clones in this sample may be carry-over from other donors' samples.

This clonotype was detected many times. The chain is built from TRBV7-6 and TRBJ2-7; TRBD2 agrees at 8 bases. The CDR3 has 14 residues. Germline assignment: CDR1 SGHVS and CDR2 FNYEAQ. With 3 bases clipped from V and 3 bases from J, the junction kept 4 bases outside the gene matches. CDR3 amino acids: CASSFSGDHYEQYF. In DNA, the CDR3 is TGTGCCAGCAGCTTTAGCGGGGATCACTACGAGCAGTACTTC.

This clonotype was seen many times. The chain has TRBV12-3 or TRBV12-4 and TRBJ1-6; D is unresolved. The V end was cut by 5 bases, the J end by 9 bases, with 11 bases between. This CDR3 has 13 amino acids. The CDR3 protein is CASSPQRISPLHF. As DNA, the CDR3 is TGTGCCAGCAGTCCTCAGAGGATTTCACCCCTCCACTTT.

A few counts support this clonotype. Since a much larger clone is just one base distant, this may be a read error. The chain uses TRBV20-1 and TRBJ2-5; no firm D call. Per the germline V gene, CDR1 is DFQATT and CDR2 is SNEGSKA (reference sequence). The CDR3 is 15 residues long. V lost 3 bases and J 2 bases, leaving 16 bases between the germline ends. The DNA of the CDR3 is TGCAGTGCTAGCAACCTGGGCGATCCTCAAGAGACCCAGTACTTC. The encoded protein is CSASNLGDPQETQYF.

This clonotype has a count of ten or more. A much larger clonotype is one base distant, so this may be a read error. The chain is built from TRBV20-1 and TRBJ2-5; D uncertain. In germline, CDR1 is DFQATT, CDR2 SNEGSKA (reference sequence). The CDR3 is 12 amino acids. Trimming removed 8 bases at V and 13 bases at J, with 23 bases between. The CDR3 DNA follows: TGCAGTACCCCTGCCTTGGCGGCGGCCCCGTACTTC. Encoded protein: CSTPALAAAPYF.

This clonotype was seen only a few times. This may be a read error, as it is one base from a much larger clone. The chain uses TRBV20-1 and TRBJ2-3; D is unclear. Trimming cost V 6 bases and J 8 bases, with 18 bases left between them. The germline V gene has CDR1 DFQATT and CDR2 SNEGSKA (reference sequence). This CDR3 region has 13 residues. CDR3 nucleotide sequence: TGCAGTGCCCCTGCGCCCTCGAAGGGTACGCAGTATTTT. Residues: CSAPAPSKGTQYF.

This clonotype was observed once. Compared with germline, one end of the junction differs, possibly owing to a read error. The J gene is TRBJ1-4, the V gene TRBV4-3; possibly TRBD1 for D (6 bases). CDR3 length equals 15 residues. Germline lookup yields CDR1 LGHNA and CDR2 YSLEER. CDR3 loop: CASSPDRFSDEKLLF. CDR3 nucleotide sequence: TGCGCCAGCAGCCCCGACAGGTTTTCGGATGAAAAACTGCTTTTT.

With regard to this clonotype: This may be a read error: a much more frequent sequence differs by one nucleotide. The chain couples TRBV6-5 to TRBJ1-2; D might be TRBD1 (6 bases). This CDR3 contains 15 residues. Looked up from germline, CDR1 is MNHEY and CDR2 is SVGAGI. The V end was cut by 6 bases, the J end by 2 bases, with 16 bases between. CDR3 amino acids: CASRTGGQGNYGYTF. In DNA, the CDR3 is TGTGCCAGCAGAACGGGAGGGCAGGGGAACTATGGCTACACCTTC.

This clonotype was seen a single time. The CDR3 region has the DNA TGTGCCCGAGCTCGGGAGGGGCGGGGGGAATACAATGAGCAGTTCTTC. Protein product: CARAREGRGEYNEQFF. The chain employs TRBV7-3 and TRBJ2-1; TRBD2 matches at 8 bases. V trimming: 11 bases; J trimming: 4 bases; junction bases outside the gene matches: 16. CDR3 length equals 16 residues. The germline V gene encodes CDR1 SGHTA and CDR2 FQGTGA. The full variable domain, completed using reference TRBV7-3 and TRBJ2-1, is GAGVSQTPSNKVTEKGKYVELRCDPISGHTALYWYRQSLGQGPEFLIYFQGTGAADDSGLPNDRFFAVRPEGSVSTLKIQRTERGDSAVYLCARAREGRGEYNEQFFGPGTRLTVL.

In this sample, this clonotype turned up many times. The chain combines TRBV19 with TRBJ2-3, with 10 bases that match TRBD2. The CDR3 length is 15 residues. CDR1 LNHDA and CDR2 SQIVND come from the germline V gene (reference sequence). After removal of 6 bases from V and 4 bases from J, the junction contained 7 bases not matched to a gene. CDR3 coding DNA: TGTGCCAGTAGGACAAGCGGGAGGGCCGCAGATACGCAGTATTTT. Residues: CASRTSGRAADTQYF. The variable domain in full, with the rest retrieved from reference TRBV19 and TRBJ2-3, is DGGITQSPKYLFRKEGQNVTLSCEQNLNHDAMYWYRQDPGQGLRLIYYSQIVNDFQKGDIAEGYSVSREKKESFPLTVTSAQKNPTAFYLCASRTSGRAADTQYFGPGTRLTVL.

The table lists this clonotype with many counts. This CDR3 reads CSAPNQAGGGETQYF. The CDR3 region has the DNA TGCAGTGCTCCCAATCAAGCGGGAGGGGGGGAGACCCAGTACTTC. The rearrangement joins TRBV20-1 to TRBJ2-5; 10 positions agree with TRBD2. CDR1 DFQATT and CDR2 SNEGSKA come from the germline V gene (reference sequence). The CDR3 covers 15 residues. Germline trimming cut 5 bases from V and 5 bases from J; bases unmatched to any gene: 11.

This clonotype occurred many times. V and J are TRBV29-1 and TRBJ1-3; D gene ambiguous. The CDR3 covers 11 residues. V was clipped by 8 bases and J by 7 bases, with 12 bases between them. In germline, CDR1 is SQVTM, CDR2 ANQGSEA. In DNA form, the CDR3 reads TGCAGCCCGGCGTGGGCGAACACCATATATTTT. Protein: CSPAWANTIYF.

V usage is TRBV20-1 and J usage is TRBJ1-1; a weak D match, TRBD1 (5 bases). Germline V gene lookup returns CDR1 DFQATT and CDR2 SNEGSKA (reference sequence). V was clipped by 0 bases and J by 11 bases, with 19 bases between them. This CDR3 is 14 amino acids long. CDR3 loop: CSARDGGTALGAFF. CDR3 bases: TGCAGTGCTAGAGATGGTGGGACCGCACTAGGGGCTTTCTTT.

This clonotype appeared many times. The V call is TRBV4-2, the J call TRBJ2-7, with D uncertain. This CDR3 contains 18 residues. The V gene's germline CDR1 is LGHNA and CDR2 YNFKEQ. Trimming cost V 1 base and J 1 base, with 20 bases left between them. CDR3 sequence: CASSQGLMTLDGSYEQYF. The CDR3 DNA is TGTGCCAGCAGCCAAGGTTTAATGACCCTGGATGGGTCCTACGAGCAGTACTTC.

The chain employs TRBV29-1 and TRBJ1-2; the D is unclear. V was cut by 0 bases and J by 0 bases, with 8 bases left in between. Germline assignment: CDR1 SQVTM and CDR2 ANQGSEA. The CDR3 is 14 residues long. This chain's CDR3 is CSVEDRVTNYGYTF. In nucleotides, the CDR3 is TGCAGCGTTGAAGATCGGGTTACTAACTATGGCTACACCTTC.

In its sample, this clonotype was seen many times. The chain is built from TRBV2 and TRBJ1-4; D is uncertain. V was cut by 0 bases and J by 7 bases, with 15 bases left in between. CDR1 is SNHLY and CDR2 is FYNNEI in the germline V gene. This CDR3 spans 16 amino acids. CDR3 bases: TGTGCCAGCAGTGAAGCGAGTGGAGGTGGAGGTGAAAAACTGTTTTTT. Translation gives CASSEASGGGGEKLFF. The full variable domain, with the rest looked up from reference TRBV2 and TRBJ1-4, is EPEVTQTPSHQVTQMGQEVILRCVPISNHLYFYWYRQILGQKVEFLVSFYNNEISEKSEIFDDQFSVERPDGSNFTLKIRSTKLEDSAMYFCASSEASGGGGEKLFFGSGTQLSVL.

Worth noting for this clonotype: A read error may explain this, as a much larger clone is one base away. V and J are TRBV7-8 and TRBJ2-3, with TRBD2 matching 7 bases. The V gene's germline CDR1 is SGHVS and CDR2 FQNEAQ. CDR3 length: 17 residues. For the CDR3, the DNA is TGTGCCAGCAGCTTATTTAGTAGCGGGTTCTCCACAGATCCGCAGTATTTT. Encoded protein: CASSLFSSGFSTDPQYF.

This clonotype was counted a few times. In DNA form, the CDR3 reads TGTGCCAGCAACCAGAGGGACTTGGAAGAGCAGTACTTC. Its protein product is CASNQRDLEEQYF. The V gene is TRBV28, the J gene TRBJ2-7; a weak D match, TRBD2 (6 bases). The CDR3 spans 13 residues. Per germline, CDR1 MDHEN and CDR2 SYDVKM. V was cut by 7 bases and J by 7 bases, with 17 bases left in between.

This clonotype was seen ten or more times. V gene TRBV7-2 combines with J gene TRBJ2-5, with 8 bases that match TRBD2. Unmatched junction bases numbered 6, after V lost 1 base and J lost 5 bases. Germline CDR1 is SGHTA and CDR2 is FQGNSA. The CDR3 length is 15 residues. DNA for the CDR3: TGTGCCAGCAGCTTAGAACTAGCGGCGGGGGAGACCCAGTACTTC. Its translation: CASSLELAAGETQYF. Full variable domain (outside the CDR3, taken from reference TRBV7-2 and TRBJ2-5): GAGVSQSPSNKVTEKGKDVELRCDPISGHTALYWYRQSLGQGLEFLIYFQGNSAPDKSGLPSDRFSAERTGGSVSTLTIQRTQQEDSAVYLCASSLELAAGETQYFGPGTRLLVL.

This clonotype was recorded many times. The chain has TRBV19 and TRBJ2-1; perhaps D is TRBD1 or TRBD2 (5 bases each). CDR1 and CDR2 (germline): LNHDA, SQIVND (reference sequence). Between the trimmed V and J ends, which lost 4 bases and 0 bases, there was a span of 10 bases. This CDR3 contains 15 residues. The CDR3 DNA is TGTGCCAGTAGTACAGGGACCAGCTCCTACAATGAGCAGTTCTTC. It translates to CASSTGTSSYNEQFF.

This clonotype was recorded many times. The J gene is TRBJ2-6, the V gene TRBV7-6; 15 bases fit TRBD2. CDR1 and CDR2 from the germline V gene are SGHVS and FNYEAQ. J gave up 4 bases and V 3 bases, and 7 bases lay outside the gene matches. The CDR3 spans 19 residues. CDR3 residues: CASSLGTSGRTEGANVLTF. The CDR3 region has the DNA TGTGCCAGCAGCTTGGGGACTAGCGGGAGGACGGAGGGGGCCAACGTCCTGACTTTC.

This clonotype was detected ten times or more. This rearrangement joins TRBV29-1 to TRBJ2-6; D is unclear. Germline V CDR1 and CDR2: SQVTM, ANQGSEA. With 4 bases removed from V and 0 bases from J, the gap between germline ends came to 4 bases. The length of the CDR3 is 13 residues. CDR3 nucleotide sequence: TGCAGCGTTGCTAGCTCTGGGGCCAACGTCCTGACTTTC. Translation: CSVASSGANVLTF. Based on the CDR3 plus reference TRBV29-1 and TRBJ2-6, the full variable domain is SAVISQKPSRDICQRGTSLTIQCQVDSQVTMMFWYRQQPGQSLTLIATANQGSEATYESGFVIDKFPISRPNLTFSTLTVSNMSPEDSSIYLCSVASSGANVLTFGAGSRLTVL.